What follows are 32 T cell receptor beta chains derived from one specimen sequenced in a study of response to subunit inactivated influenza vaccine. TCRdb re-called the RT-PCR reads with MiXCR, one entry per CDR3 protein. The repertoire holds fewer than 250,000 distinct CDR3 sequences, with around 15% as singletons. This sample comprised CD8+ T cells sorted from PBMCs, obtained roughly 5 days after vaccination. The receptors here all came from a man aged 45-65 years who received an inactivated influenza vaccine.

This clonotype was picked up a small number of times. CDR3: CASTHGTQYF. The CDR3 nucleotides read TGTGCCAGCACCCACGGGACCCAGTACTTC. V and J are TRBV2 and TRBJ2-5, with unresolved D. The CDR3 loop spans 10 amino acids. From germline, CDR1 is SNHLY and CDR2 FYNNEI. Trimming removed 7 bases at V and 7 bases at J, with 7 bases between.

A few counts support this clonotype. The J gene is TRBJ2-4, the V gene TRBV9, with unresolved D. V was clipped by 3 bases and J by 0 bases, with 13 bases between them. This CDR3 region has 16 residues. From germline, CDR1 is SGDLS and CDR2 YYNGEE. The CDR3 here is CASSANYGVAKNIQYF. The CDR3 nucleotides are TGTGCCAGCAGCGCCAACTACGGAGTAGCCAAAAACATTCAGTACTTC.

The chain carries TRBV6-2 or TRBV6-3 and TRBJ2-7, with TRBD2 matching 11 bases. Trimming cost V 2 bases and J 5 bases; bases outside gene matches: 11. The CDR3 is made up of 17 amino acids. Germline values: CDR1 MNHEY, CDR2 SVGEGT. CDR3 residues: CASSYELAGVGSDEQYF. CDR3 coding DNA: TGTGCCAGCAGTTACGAACTAGCGGGAGTCGGGTCCGACGAGCAGTACTTC.

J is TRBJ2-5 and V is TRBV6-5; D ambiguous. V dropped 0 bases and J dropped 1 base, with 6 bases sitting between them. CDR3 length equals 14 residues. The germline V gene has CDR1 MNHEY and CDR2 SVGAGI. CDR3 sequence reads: CASSYSQSQETQYF. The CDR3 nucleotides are TGTGCCAGCAGTTACTCCCAGAGCCAAGAGACCCAGTACTTC.

In DNA, the CDR3 is TGCAGTGCTAGAGATCTAATTTTGACTAGCGGGAGTGATGAGCAGTTCTTC. Translated, it gives CSARDLILTSGSDEQFF. The chain uses TRBV20-1 and TRBJ2-1, with TRBD2 matching 12 bases. The V gene end was trimmed by 0 bases and the J gene end by 8 bases; junction bases not matched to a gene: 11. The CDR3 spans 17 residues. Germline CDR1 is DFQATT and CDR2 is SNEGSKA (reference sequence).

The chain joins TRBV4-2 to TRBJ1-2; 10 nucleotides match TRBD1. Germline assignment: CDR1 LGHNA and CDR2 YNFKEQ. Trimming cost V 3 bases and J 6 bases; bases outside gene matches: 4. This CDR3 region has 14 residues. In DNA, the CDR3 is TGTGCCAGCAGCCACCACGGGACAGGGGATGGCTACACCTTC. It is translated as CASSHHGTGDGYTF.

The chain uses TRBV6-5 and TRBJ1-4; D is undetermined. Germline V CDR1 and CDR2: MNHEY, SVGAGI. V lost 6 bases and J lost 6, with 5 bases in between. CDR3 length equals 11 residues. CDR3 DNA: TGTGCCAGCAGACACGATGAAAAACTGTTTTTT. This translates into CASRHDEKLFF.

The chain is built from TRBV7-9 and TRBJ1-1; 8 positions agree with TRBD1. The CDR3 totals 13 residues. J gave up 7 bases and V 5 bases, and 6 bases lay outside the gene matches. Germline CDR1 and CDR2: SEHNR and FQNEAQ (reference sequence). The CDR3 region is CASSPAGTGEAFF. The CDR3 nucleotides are TGTGCCAGCAGCCCGGCCGGGACAGGTGAAGCTTTCTTT.

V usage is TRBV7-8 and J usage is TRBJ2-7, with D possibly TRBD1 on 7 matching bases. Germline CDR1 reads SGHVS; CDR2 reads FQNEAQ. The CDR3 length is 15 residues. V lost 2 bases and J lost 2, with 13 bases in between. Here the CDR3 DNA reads TGTGCCAGCAGCTTATCCAGGGGGGCGGCCTACGAGCAGTACTTC. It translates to CASSLSRGAAYEQYF.

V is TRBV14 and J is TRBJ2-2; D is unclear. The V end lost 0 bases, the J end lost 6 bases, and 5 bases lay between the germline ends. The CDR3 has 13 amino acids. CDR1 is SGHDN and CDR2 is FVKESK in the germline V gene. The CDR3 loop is CASSQDISGELFF. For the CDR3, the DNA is TGTGCCAGCAGCCAAGATATTTCCGGGGAGCTGTTTTTT.

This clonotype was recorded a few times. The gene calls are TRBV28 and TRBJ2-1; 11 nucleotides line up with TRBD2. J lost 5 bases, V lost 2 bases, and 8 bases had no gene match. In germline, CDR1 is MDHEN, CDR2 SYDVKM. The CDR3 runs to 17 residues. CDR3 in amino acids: CASSLRVAGGSHNEQFF. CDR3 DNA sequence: TGTGCCAGCAGTTTAAGGGTAGCGGGAGGGTCACACAATGAGCAGTTCTTC.

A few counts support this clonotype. CDR3 coding DNA: TGTGCCAACCCTGAAGCTTTCTTT. It yields the protein CANPEAFF. V is TRBV6-2 or TRBV6-3 and J is TRBJ1-1; D remains unclear. Germline loops: CDR1 MNHEY, CDR2 SVGEGT. The CDR3 has 8 amino acids. The V end was cut by 10 bases, the J end by 6 bases, with 3 bases between.

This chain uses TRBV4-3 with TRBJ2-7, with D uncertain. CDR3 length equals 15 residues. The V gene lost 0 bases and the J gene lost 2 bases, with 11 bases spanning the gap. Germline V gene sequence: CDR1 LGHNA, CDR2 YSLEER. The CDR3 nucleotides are TGCGCCAGCAGCCAAGACGACACCTTTACCTACGAGCAGTACTTC. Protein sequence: CASSQDDTFTYEQYF.

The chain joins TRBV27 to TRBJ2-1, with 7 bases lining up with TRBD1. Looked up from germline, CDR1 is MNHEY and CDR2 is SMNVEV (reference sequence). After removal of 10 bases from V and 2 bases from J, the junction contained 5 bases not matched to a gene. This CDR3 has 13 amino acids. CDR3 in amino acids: CATSGTAYNEQFF. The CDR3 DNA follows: TGTGCCACGTCCGGGACAGCCTACAATGAGCAGTTCTTC.

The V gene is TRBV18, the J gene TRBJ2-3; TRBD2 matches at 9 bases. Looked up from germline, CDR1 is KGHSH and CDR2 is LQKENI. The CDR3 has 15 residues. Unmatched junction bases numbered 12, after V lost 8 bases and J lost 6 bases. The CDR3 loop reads CASEGPAGGWDTQYF. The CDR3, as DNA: TGTGCCAGCGAAGGCCCAGCGGGGGGCTGGGATACGCAGTATTTT.

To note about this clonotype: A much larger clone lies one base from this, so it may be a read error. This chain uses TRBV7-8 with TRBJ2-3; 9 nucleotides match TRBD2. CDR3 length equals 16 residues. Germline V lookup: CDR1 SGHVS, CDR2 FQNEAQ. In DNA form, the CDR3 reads TGTGCCCGCAGCTTTGGTCTAGCGGGACTCACAGATACGCAGTATTTT. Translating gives CARSFGLAGLTDTQYF. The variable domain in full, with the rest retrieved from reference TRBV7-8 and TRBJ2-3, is GAGVSQSPRYKVAKRGQDVALRCDPISGHVSLFWYQQALGQGPEFLTYFQNEAQLDKSGLPSDRFFAERPEGSVSTLKIQRTQQEDSAVYLCARSFGLAGLTDTQYFGPGTRLTVL.

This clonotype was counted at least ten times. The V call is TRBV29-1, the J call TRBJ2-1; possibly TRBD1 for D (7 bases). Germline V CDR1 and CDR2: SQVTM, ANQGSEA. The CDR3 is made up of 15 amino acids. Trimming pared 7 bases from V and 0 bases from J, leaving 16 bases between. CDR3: CSGGGGDSSYNEQFF. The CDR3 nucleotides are TGCAGCGGGGGAGGAGGGGACAGCTCCTACAATGAGCAGTTCTTC.

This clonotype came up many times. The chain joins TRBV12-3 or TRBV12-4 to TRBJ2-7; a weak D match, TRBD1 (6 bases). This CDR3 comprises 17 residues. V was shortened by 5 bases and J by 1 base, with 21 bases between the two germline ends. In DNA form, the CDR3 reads TGTGCCAGCAGTGGGGAACAACCGGGACATCCATCCTACGAGCAGTACTTC. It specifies CASSGEQPGHPSYEQYF.

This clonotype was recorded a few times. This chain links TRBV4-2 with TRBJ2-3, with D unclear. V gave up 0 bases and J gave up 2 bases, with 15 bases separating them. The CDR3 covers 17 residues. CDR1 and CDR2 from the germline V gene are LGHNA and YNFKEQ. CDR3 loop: CASSQDRLFLATDTQYF. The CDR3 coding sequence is TGTGCCAGCAGCCAAGATCGACTCTTCTTGGCCACAGATACGCAGTATTTT.

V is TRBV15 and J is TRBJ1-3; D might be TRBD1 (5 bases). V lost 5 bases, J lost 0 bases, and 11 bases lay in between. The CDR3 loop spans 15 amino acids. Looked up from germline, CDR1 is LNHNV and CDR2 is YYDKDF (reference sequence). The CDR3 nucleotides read TGTGCCACCAGCCGGGGGAGTTCCTCTGGAAACACCATATATTTT. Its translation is CATSRGSSSGNTIYF.

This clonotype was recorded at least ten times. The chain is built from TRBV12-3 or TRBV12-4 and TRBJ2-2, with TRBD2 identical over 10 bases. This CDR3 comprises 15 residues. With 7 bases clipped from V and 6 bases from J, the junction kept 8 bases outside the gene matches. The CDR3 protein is CASTLGTSDSGELFF. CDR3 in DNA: TGTGCCAGCACCTTGGGGACTAGCGACTCCGGGGAGCTGTTTTTT.

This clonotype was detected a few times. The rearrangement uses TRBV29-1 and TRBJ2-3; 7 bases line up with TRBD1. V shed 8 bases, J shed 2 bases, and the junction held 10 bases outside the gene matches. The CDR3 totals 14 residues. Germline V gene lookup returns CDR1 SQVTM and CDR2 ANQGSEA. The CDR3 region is CSSAGQENTDTQYF. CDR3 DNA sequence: TGCAGCTCAGCCGGACAGGAGAACACAGATACGCAGTATTTT.

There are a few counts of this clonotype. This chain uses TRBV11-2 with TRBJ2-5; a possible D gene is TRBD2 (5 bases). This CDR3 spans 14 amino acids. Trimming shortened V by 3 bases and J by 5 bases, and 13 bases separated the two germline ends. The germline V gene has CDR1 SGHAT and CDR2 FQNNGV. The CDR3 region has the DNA TGTGCCAGCAGCTTGGACTTTTCTCACGAGACCCAGTACTTC. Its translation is CASSLDFSHETQYF.

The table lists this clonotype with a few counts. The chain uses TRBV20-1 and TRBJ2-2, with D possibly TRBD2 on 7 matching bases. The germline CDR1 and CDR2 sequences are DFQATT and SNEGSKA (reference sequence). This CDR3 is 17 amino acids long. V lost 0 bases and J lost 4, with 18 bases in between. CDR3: CSARDGDAGASTGELFF. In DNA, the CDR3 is TGCAGTGCTAGAGACGGAGACGCGGGGGCGAGCACCGGGGAGCTGTTTTTT.

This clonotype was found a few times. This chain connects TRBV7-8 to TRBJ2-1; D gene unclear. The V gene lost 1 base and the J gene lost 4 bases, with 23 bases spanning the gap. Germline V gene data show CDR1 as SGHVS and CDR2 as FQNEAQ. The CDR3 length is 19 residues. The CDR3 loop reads CASSLVGSSPHPGYNEQFF. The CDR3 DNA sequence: TGTGCCAGCAGCTTAGTAGGTAGCAGTCCCCACCCGGGTTACAATGAGCAGTTCTTC.

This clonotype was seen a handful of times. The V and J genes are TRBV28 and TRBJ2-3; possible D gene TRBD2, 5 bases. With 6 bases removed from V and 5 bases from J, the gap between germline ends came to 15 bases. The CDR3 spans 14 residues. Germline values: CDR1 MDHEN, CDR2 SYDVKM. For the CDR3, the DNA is TGTGCCAGCAGCCCAACGGGAATGAGAGATACGCAGTATTTT. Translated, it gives CASSPTGMRDTQYF.

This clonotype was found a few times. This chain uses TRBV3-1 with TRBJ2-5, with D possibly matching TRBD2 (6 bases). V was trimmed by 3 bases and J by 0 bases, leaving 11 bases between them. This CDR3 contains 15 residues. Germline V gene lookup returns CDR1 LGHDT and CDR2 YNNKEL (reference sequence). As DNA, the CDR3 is TGTGCCAGCAGCCAGGACCGGGACTACCAAGAGACCCAGTACTTC. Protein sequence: CASSQDRDYQETQYF.

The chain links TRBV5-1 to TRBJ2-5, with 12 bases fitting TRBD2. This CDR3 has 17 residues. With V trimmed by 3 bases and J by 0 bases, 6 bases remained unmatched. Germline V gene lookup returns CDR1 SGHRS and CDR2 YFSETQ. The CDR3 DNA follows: TGCGCCAGCAGCTCGACTAGCGGGAGACCCTACCAAGAGACCCAGTACTTC. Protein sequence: CASSSTSGRPYQETQYF.

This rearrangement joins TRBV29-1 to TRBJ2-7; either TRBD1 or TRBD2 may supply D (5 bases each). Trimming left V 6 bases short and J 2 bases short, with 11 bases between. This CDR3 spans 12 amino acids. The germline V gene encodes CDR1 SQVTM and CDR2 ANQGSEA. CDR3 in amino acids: CSVRTGPYEQYF. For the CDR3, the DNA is TGCAGCGTGAGGACGGGACCCTACGAGCAGTACTTC.

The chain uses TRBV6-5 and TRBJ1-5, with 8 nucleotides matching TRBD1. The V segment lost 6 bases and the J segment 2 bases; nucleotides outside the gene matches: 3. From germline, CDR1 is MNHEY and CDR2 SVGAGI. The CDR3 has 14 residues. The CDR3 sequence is CASSLQGGNQPQHF. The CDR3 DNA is TGTGCCAGCAGCTTACAGGGGGGCAATCAGCCCCAGCATTTT.

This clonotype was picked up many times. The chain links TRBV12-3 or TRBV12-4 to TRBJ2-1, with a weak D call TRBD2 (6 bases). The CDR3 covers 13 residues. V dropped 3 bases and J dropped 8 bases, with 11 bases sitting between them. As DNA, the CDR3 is TGTGCCAGCAGTTTTATACTAGCAGATGAGCAGTTCTTC. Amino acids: CASSFILADEQFF.

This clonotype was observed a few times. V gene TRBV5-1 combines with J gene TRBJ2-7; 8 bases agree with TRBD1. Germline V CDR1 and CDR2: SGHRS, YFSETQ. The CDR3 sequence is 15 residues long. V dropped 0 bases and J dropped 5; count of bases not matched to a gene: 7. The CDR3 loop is CASSLEAGGMHEQYF. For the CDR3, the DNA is TGCGCCAGCAGCTTGGAGGCAGGGGGCATGCACGAGCAGTACTTC.